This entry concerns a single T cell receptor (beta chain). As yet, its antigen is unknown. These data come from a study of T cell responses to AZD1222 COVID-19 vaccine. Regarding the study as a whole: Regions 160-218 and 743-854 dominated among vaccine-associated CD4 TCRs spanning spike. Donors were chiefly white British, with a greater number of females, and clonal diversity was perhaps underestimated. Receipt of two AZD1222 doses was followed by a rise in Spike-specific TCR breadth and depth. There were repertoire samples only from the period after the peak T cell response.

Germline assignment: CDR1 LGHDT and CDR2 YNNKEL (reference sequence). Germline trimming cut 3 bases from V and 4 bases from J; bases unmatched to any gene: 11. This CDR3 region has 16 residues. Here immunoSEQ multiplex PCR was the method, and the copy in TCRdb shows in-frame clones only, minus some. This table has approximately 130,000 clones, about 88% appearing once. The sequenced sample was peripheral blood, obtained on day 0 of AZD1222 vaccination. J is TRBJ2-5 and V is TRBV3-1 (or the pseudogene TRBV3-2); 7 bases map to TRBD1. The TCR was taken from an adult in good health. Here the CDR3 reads CASSHSRQGAGETQYF. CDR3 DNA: TGTGCCAGCAGCCATTCCAGACAGGGCGCTGGAGAGACCCAGTACTTC.